A selection of T cell receptor beta chains follows, all from one sample in a study of blood T cell repertoires in COVID-19. The method was immunoSEQ multiplex PCR; TCRdb's version includes in-frame clones alone and lacks a portion of them. The data hold some 74,000 clones, with roughly 84% observed a single time. Sequences were obtained from peripheral blood. These receptors originate from an older man with acute or convalescent COVID-19. The CDR3 runs from the conserved cysteine through the conserved F or W. A D gene is named only where the DNA matches it firmly. Clone size is given for some rows only: seen once, a few or many times, or a class if the clone is expanded.

V gene	D gene	clone size	J gene	CDR3 protein	CDR3 DNA
TRBV7-9	TRBD1	medium-sized	TRBJ1-5	CASSPDRNNQPQHF	TGTGCCAGCAGTCCGGACAGGAACAATCAGCCCCAGCATTTT
TRBV6-2/TRBV6-3	TRBD1	-	TRBJ1-5	CASSQGQGLQPQHF	TGTGCCAGCAGCCAGGGACAGGGGCTACAGCCCCAGCATTTT
TRBV5-6	TRBD2	-	TRBJ2-3	CASSRGLAASTDTQYF	TGTGCCAGCAGCCGTGGACTAGCGGCTAGCACAGATACGCAGTATTTT
TRBV3-1/TRBV3-2	-	-	TRBJ1-5	CASSQVNNQPQHF	TGTGCCAGCAGCCAAGTAAACAATCAGCCCCAGCATTTT
TRBV5-6	-	-	TRBJ2-1	CASTCTNPDSLRDEQFF	TGTGCCAGCACCTGTACAAACCCGGACAGCCTAAGAGATGAGCAGTTCTTC
TRBV6-5	TRBD1	-	TRBJ1-2	CASSRTDRGFGYTF	TGTGCCAGCAGTCGAACCGACAGGGGGTTTGGCTACACCTTC
TRBV2	TRBD1	-	TRBJ2-7	CASTRGWDRGRRSYEQYF	TGTGCCAGCACTCGAGGGTGGGACAGGGGTAGGCGCTCCTACGAGCAGTACTTC
TRBV5-1	-	-	TRBJ1-2	CASSLDPGGDRNGYTF	TGCGCCAGCAGCTTGGATCCGGGGGGCGACAGGAATGGCTACACCTTC
TRBV28	TRBD2	-	TRBJ2-7	CASSLGVLGLDYEQYF	TGTGCCAGCAGTTTGGGGGTTTTAGGACTAGACTACGAGCAGTACTTC
TRBV19	-	-	TRBJ2-1	CASSMIAGGFSSYNEQFF	TGTGCCAGTAGTATGATAGCCGGGGGTTTTAGCTCCTACAATGAGCAGTTCTTC
TRBV3-1/TRBV3-2	-	once	TRBJ1-1	CASSRTGMGTEAFF	TGTGCCAGCAGCCGAACAGGGATGGGCACTGAAGCTTTCTTT
TRBV19	-	-	TRBJ1-4	CASRDTGTNEKLFF	TGTGCCAGTAGAGATACAGGGACTAATGAAAAACTGTTTTTT
TRBV7-8	-	-	TRBJ2-7	CVSSLGGRYSYEQYF	TGTGTCAGCAGCTTAGGAGGTCGGTACTCCTACGAGCAGTACTTC
TRBV20-1	-	-	TRBJ2-1	CSASSGYSGAFTYNEQFF	TGCAGTGCTAGTTCTGGCTACTCTGGGGCATTTACCTACAATGAGCAGTTCTTC
TRBV30	-	-	TRBJ2-3	CAWSVQGSTDTQYF	TGTGCCTGGAGTGTACAGGGTAGCACAGATACGCAGTATTTT
TRBV4-2	-	-	TRBJ1-1	CASSQGTVTRRTEAFF	TGTGCCAGCAGCCAAGGGACAGTGACGAGGCGCACTGAAGCTTTCTTT
TRBV2	TRBD1	-	TRBJ2-7	CASSAPGQGIYEQYF	TGTGCCAGCAGTGCACCGGGACAGGGGATCTACGAGCAGTACTTC
TRBV4-1	-	-	TRBJ1-1	CASSQVRGGLNTEAFF	TGCGCCAGCAGCCAAGTAAGGGGGGGGTTAAACACTGAAGCTTTCTTT
TRBV7-3	TRBD1	-	TRBJ2-1	CASSLEPSLPGQVNHEQFF	TGTGCCAGCAGCTTAGAGCCGTCACTACCGGGACAGGTGAACCATGAGCAGTTCTTC
TRBV28	-	-	TRBJ1-1	CASRPQGPEAFF	TGTGCCAGCAGGCCCCAGGGCCCTGAAGCTTTCTTT
TRBV24-1	-	few	TRBJ1-2	CATSDRTDVYGYTF	TGTGCCACCAGTGATCGGACAGACGTCTATGGCTACACCTTC
TRBV18	-	-	TRBJ2-7	CASSPPVLGAYEQYF	TGTGCCAGCTCACCACCGGTTTTGGGGGCGTACGAGCAGTACTTC
TRBV10-3	TRBD2	-	TRBJ2-2	CAIRPPGLAGGGGTGELFF	TGTGCCATCAGGCCCCCGGGACTAGCGGGAGGCGGTGGCACCGGGGAGCTGTTTTTT
TRBV7-3	-	-	TRBJ2-3	CASSLDREDTQYF	TGTGCCAGCAGCTTAGATCGGGAGGATACGCAGTATTTT
TRBV7-3	TRBD1	-	TRBJ2-2	CASSPTDRVPNLPGELFF	TGTGCCAGCAGCCCGACGGACAGGGTTCCTAACCTCCCCGGGGAGCTGTTTTTT
TRBV6-5	TRBD1	-	TRBJ2-7	CASSYSRTGPYEQYF	TGTGCCAGCAGTTACTCACGGACAGGGCCCTACGAGCAGTACTTC
TRBV2	TRBD1	-	TRBJ2-5	CASSGQGVRETQYF	TGTGCCAGCAGCGGACAGGGTGTAAGAGAGACCCAGTACTTC
TRBV5-1	TRBD2	few	TRBJ2-7	CASSLVTSGPYEQYF	TGCGCCAGCAGCTTGGTGACTAGCGGGCCCTACGAGCAGTACTTC
TRBV7-9	-	-	TRBJ2-2	CASNLGGMDTGELFF	TGTGCCAGCAACCTAGGAGGGATGGACACCGGGGAGCTGTTTTTT
TRBV11-2	-	-	TRBJ1-3	CRSGNTIYF	TGTCGCTCTGGAAACACCATATATTTT
TRBV19	-	-	TRBJ2-2	CASTPTRNTGELFF	TGTGCCAGTACCCCGACAAGGAACACCGGGGAGCTGTTTTTT
TRBV25-1	-	few	TRBJ1-2	CASSRGSYGYTF	TGTGCCAGCAGTAGGGGTAGCTATGGCTACACCTTC
TRBV5-1	TRBD2	few	TRBJ2-7	CASSLLGLAAYEQYF	TGCGCCAGCAGCTTGCTGGGACTAGCGGCCTACGAGCAGTACTTC
TRBV5-1	TRBD2	few	TRBJ2-3	CASSLDGTSGGNTDTQYF	TGCGCCAGCAGCTTGGACGGGACTAGCGGAGGTAACACAGATACGCAGTATTTT
TRBV28	TRBD1	-	TRBJ1-1	CASSSTGTGGMNTEAFF	TGTGCCAGCAGTTCGACCGGGACAGGGGGCATGAACACTGAAGCTTTCTTT
TRBV6-5	-	-	TRBJ2-3	CASSYPGVTDTQYF	TGTGCCAGCAGTTATCCGGGGGTTACAGATACGCAGTATTTT
TRBV4-1	TRBD1	-	TRBJ2-6	CASSPDADRAGANVLTF	TGCGCCAGCAGCCCCGACGCTGACAGGGCTGGGGCCAACGTCCTGACTTTC
TRBV2	-	-	TRBJ2-2	CASSRFDRWTGELFF	TGTGCCAGCAGCCGATTCGACAGGTGGACCGGGGAGCTGTTTTTT
TRBV2	TRBD2	-	TRBJ2-2	CATPRAAGVRTGELFF	TGTGCCACCCCGAGGGCAGCGGGAGTGCGCACCGGGGAGCTGTTTTTT
TRBV20-1	TRBD1	-	TRBJ1-5	CSASRDRVPRGNQPQHF	TGCAGTGCTAGTAGGGACAGGGTTCCCCGGGGCAATCAGCCCCAGCATTTT